A selection of T cell receptor beta chains follows, all from one sample in a study of T cells in Graves' hyperthyroidism and ophthalmopathy. A single record per CDR3 protein comes from TCRdb applying MiXCR to the multiplex PCR reads. The table records about 400,000 distinct CDR3 sequences, approximately 13% of them present only once. The specimen was blood. All receptors derive from a woman between 18 and 30 years old with Graves' hyperthyroidism. The CDR3 runs from the conserved cysteine through the conserved F or W. A D gene is named only where the DNA matches it firmly. Clone sizes are given selectively: once, few, many, or a class where the clone is expanded.

V gene	J gene	CDR3 length	clone size	D gene	CDR3 protein	CDR3 DNA
TRBV7-2	TRBJ2-1	19	many	TRBD2	CASSLALSGSTGSYNEQFF	TGTGCCAGCAGCTTAGCATTAAGCGGGAGTACCGGTTCCTACAATGAGCAGTTCTTC
TRBV24-1	TRBJ2-6	15	-	-	CATSDLTSGANVLTF	TGTGCCACCAGTGATCTTACCTCTGGGGCCAACGTCCTGACTTTC
TRBV12-3/TRBV12-4	TRBJ1-2	13	many	-	CASSSGRGYGYTF	TGTGCCAGCAGTTCAGGGCGGGGATATGGCTACACCTTC
TRBV12-3/TRBV12-4	TRBJ1-1	15	many	-	CASSLSPTGNTEAFF	TGTGCCAGCAGCCTAAGTCCGACAGGGAACACTGAAGCTTTCTTT
TRBV6-1	TRBJ1-1	15	many	-	CASSPQGFMNTEAFF	TGTGCCAGCAGTCCACAGGGATTTATGAACACTGAAGCTTTCTTT
TRBV20-1	TRBJ2-5	14	-	-	CSARISADTPNRYF	TGCAGTGCTAGGATAAGCGCCGACACTCCTAACCGGTACTTC
TRBV24-1	TRBJ2-7	13	few	-	CATSDMSRGEQYF	TGTGCCACCAGTGATATGAGTCGGGGCGAGCAGTACTTC
TRBV5-8	TRBJ2-1	13	many	-	CASSLEPGNEQFF	TGTGCCAGCAGCTTGGAGCCGGGCAATGAGCAGTTCTTC
TRBV28	TRBJ1-3	14	many	TRBD1	CASTTPGQGNTIYF	TGTGCCAGCACCACCCCAGGACAGGGGAACACCATATATTTT
TRBV12-5	TRBJ2-5	16	many	TRBD1	CASGPGGTGGFETQYF	TGTGCTAGTGGTCCTGGGGGGACAGGAGGCTTTGAGACCCAGTACTTC
TRBV19	TRBJ2-2	15	-	TRBD1	CASRTGGTNTGELFF	TGTGCCAGCAGGACAGGGGGGACGAACACCGGGGAGCTGTTTTTT
TRBV5-6	TRBJ2-7	16	-	TRBD1	CASSQLPGQGGHEQYF	TGTGCCAGCAGCCAGCTTCCGGGACAGGGGGGCCACGAGCAGTACTTC
TRBV28	TRBJ2-5	11	many	-	CASTQWETQYF	TGTGCCAGCACCCAGTGGGAGACCCAGTACTTC
TRBV20-1	TRBJ2-4	14	many	TRBD1	CSATDRGPKNIQYF	TGCAGTGCTACAGACAGGGGGCCCAAAAACATTCAGTACTTC
TRBV27	TRBJ1-4	15	many	TRBD1	CASSSRTGGGEKLFF	TGTGCCAGCAGTTCCCGGACAGGCGGAGGTGAAAAACTGTTTTTT
TRBV9	TRBJ2-5	14	-	-	CASSVELEGETQYF	TGTGCCAGCAGCGTAGAACTGGAGGGGGAGACCCAGTACTTC
TRBV20-1	TRBJ2-1	11	few	-	CSARAGTEQFF	TGCAGTGCTAGAGCGGGGACCGAGCAGTTCTTC
TRBV3-1	TRBJ2-1	11	many	-	CASSHGGEQFF	TGTGCCAGCAGCCATGGGGGTGAGCAGTTCTTC
TRBV6-2/TRBV6-3	TRBJ2-5	16	few	-	CASSYGQRVYQETQYF	TGTGCCAGCAGTTATGGACAGAGGGTGTACCAAGAGACCCAGTACTTC
TRBV7-9	TRBJ1-4	15	many	-	CASSPQGGNNEKLFF	TGTGCCAGCAGCCCCCAAGGGGGTAACAATGAAAAACTGTTTTTT
TRBV30	TRBJ2-1	14	many	-	CAWVRGITYNEQFF	TGTGCCTGGGTCCGGGGGATAACCTACAATGAGCAGTTCTTC
TRBV10-3	TRBJ1-1	12	many	-	CAIRDKNTEAFF	TGTGCCATCAGGGACAAAAACACTGAAGCTTTCTTT
TRBV20-1	TRBJ1-1	14	many	-	CSARDLRVLTEAFF	TGCAGTGCTAGAGACCTCAGGGTTCTCACTGAAGCTTTCTTT
TRBV6-5	TRBJ1-2	15	many	-	CASSYDGAVEDGYTF	TGTGCCAGCAGTTACGATGGAGCCGTCGAGGATGGCTACACCTTC
TRBV19	TRBJ2-2	15	-	TRBD2	CASSISGRATGELFF	TGTGCCAGTAGTATCAGCGGGAGGGCCACCGGGGAGCTGTTTTTT
TRBV30	TRBJ1-3	13	-	-	CAFDISSGNTIYF	TGTGCCTTTGACATCAGCTCTGGAAACACCATATATTTT
TRBV30	TRBJ1-3	15	many	TRBD1	CAWSETGISGNTIYF	TGTGCCTGGAGTGAGACAGGGATCTCTGGAAACACCATATATTTT
TRBV20-1	TRBJ2-3	12	many	-	CSARWTGDTQYF	TGCAGTGCTAGATGGACGGGTGATACGCAGTATTTT
TRBV6-2/TRBV6-3	TRBJ2-7	15	many	TRBD1	CASRTGTGVRYEQYF	TGTGCCAGCAGAACCGGGACAGGGGTCAGATACGAGCAGTACTTC
TRBV5-1	TRBJ2-1	17	-	TRBD2	CASSLVSGSVIAHEQFF	TGCGCCAGCAGCTTGGTAAGCGGGAGTGTCATCGCACATGAGCAGTTCTTC
TRBV24-1	TRBJ2-3	17	many	-	CATSDLQQPWGTDTQYF	TGTGCCACCAGTGATTTGCAACAGCCTTGGGGTACAGATACGCAGTATTTT
TRBV6-1	TRBJ2-5	15	-	-	CASSPGGHLQETQYF	TGTGCCAGCAGTCCAGGTGGACACCTACAAGAGACCCAGTACTTC
TRBV24-1	TRBJ2-5	16	-	TRBD1	CATSDSTGGRQETQYF	TGTGCCACCAGTGACTCGACAGGGGGCCGGCAAGAGACCCAGTACTTC
TRBV6-1	TRBJ1-1	16	many	-	CASSHRQAFQGTEAFF	TGTGCCAGCAGCCATAGACAGGCCTTCCAGGGTACTGAAGCTTTCTTT
TRBV12-3/TRBV12-4	TRBJ2-2	14	many	-	CASSFAGGTGELFF	TGTGCCAGCAGCTTCGCGGGTGGCACCGGGGAGCTGTTTTTT
TRBV20-1	TRBJ2-2	16	many	-	CSATDGQGKNTGELFF	TGCAGTGCCACCGACGGTCAGGGGAAAAATACCGGGGAGCTGTTTTTT
TRBV10-3	TRBJ1-5	14	many	-	CAISGGLGNQPQHF	TGTGCCATCAGTGGGGGGCTGGGCAATCAGCCCCAGCATTTT
TRBV20-1	TRBJ2-1	15	-	-	CSVLGHEGGGNEQFF	TGCAGTGTTCTGGGTCATGAGGGAGGAGGCAATGAGCAGTTCTTC
TRBV14	TRBJ2-4	14	-	TRBD1	CASSKPGQGNIQYF	TGTGCCAGCAGCAAGCCGGGACAGGGGAACATTCAGTACTTC
TRBV18	TRBJ2-1	15	-	-	CASSPLAQPDQEQFF	TGTGCCAGCTCACCGCTGGCACAGCCTGATCAAGAGCAGTTCTTC
TRBV19	TRBJ2-7	13	few	-	CASSFHQSYEQYF	TGTGCCAGTTCCTTCCACCAATCCTACGAGCAGTACTTC
TRBV20-1	TRBJ1-3	15	-	-	CSARDSGRTGNTIYF	TGCAGTGCTAGAGATTCAGGTCGGACTGGAAACACCATATATTTT
TRBV5-1	TRBJ1-2	15	-	-	CASSLGTASVYGYTF	TGCGCCAGCAGCTTGGGGACAGCATCCGTCTATGGCTACACCTTC
TRBV27	TRBJ1-1	17	-	-	CASSNDLGPRKYTEAFF	TGTGCCAGCAGTAACGACCTGGGACCGCGGAAATACACTGAAGCTTTCTTT
TRBV2	TRBJ1-1	14	-	-	CASTPEGQGGGAFF	TGTGCCAGCACCCCGGAGGGGCAGGGCGGTGGGGCTTTCTTT
TRBV29-1	TRBJ2-5	15	many	-	CSVTGGGGAGETQYF	TGCAGCGTTACAGGAGGAGGGGGCGCAGGAGAGACCCAGTACTTC
TRBV29-1	TRBJ1-1	12	many	-	CSVEAPTFEAFF	TGCAGCGTTGAAGCACCAACCTTCGAAGCTTTCTTT
TRBV20-1	TRBJ2-1	15	-	TRBD2	CSADSGGSSYNEQFF	TGCAGTGCTGACAGCGGGGGCAGCTCCTACAATGAGCAGTTCTTC
TRBV24-1	TRBJ1-1	12	-	-	CATSNRGTEAFF	TGTGCCACCAGTAATCGGGGAACTGAAGCTTTCTTT
TRBV7-3	TRBJ2-3	15	-	-	CASSLRRLSTDTQYF	TGTGCCAGCAGCTTAAGGCGGTTGAGCACAGATACGCAGTATTTT
TRBV7-9	TRBJ2-4	15	-	-	CASSLMDRARNIQYF	TGTGCCAGCAGCTTAATGGACAGAGCCAGAAACATTCAGTACTTC
TRBV29-1	TRBJ1-2	13	few	-	CSVEVAGKGGYTF	TGCAGCGTTGAAGTGGCAGGGAAGGGTGGCTACACCTTC
TRBV19	TRBJ1-5	15	-	-	CASSDGSRGNQPQHF	TGTGCCAGTTCTGACGGATCGAGGGGCAATCAGCCCCAGCATTTT